This T cell receptor (beta chain) was recorded in a study of blood T cell repertoires in COVID-19. About the research overall: Material from acute and convalescent COVID-19 was sourced from the United States, Italy and Spain.

Original methodology: Nucleated cell number was recorded as an estimate derived from reference gene primer amplification. Clones were sequenced by immunoSEQ multiplex PCR, and TCRdb holds only the in-frame ones, with some missing. That table supplies the V and J calls and clone size; D and trimming were determined from the DNA. The sample carries about 220,000 clones, around 80% recorded once. From germline, CDR1 is GTSNPN and CDR2 SVGIG (reference sequence). This CDR3 comprises 17 residues. Trimming took 5 bases from V and 0 from J; bases not matched to a gene: 13. V gene TRBV30 combines with J gene TRBJ2-3; 8 bases are a match to TRBD2. The TCR sequence derives from a woman aged 70-85 years with acute or convalescent COVID-19. The sample comprised peripheral blood. CDR3 nucleotide sequence: TGTGCCTGGTCCCCGGGGGGGCTTTCCTTTAGCACAGATACGCAGTATTTT. It specifies CAWSPGGLSFSTDTQYF.